This TCR beta chain was identified in a study of cytomegalovirus exposure and HLA in healthy donors. Findings of the study overall: As a later analysis revealed, the rate of TCR association differed by HLA locus, with DRB1 most and HLA-C fewest. The study designated 164 TCR beta chains cytomegalovirus-associated.

Primers included in the PCR were 60 Vbeta and 13 Jbeta primers. The repertoire was sequenced with immunoSEQ multiplex PCR; TCRdb's copy has only in-frame clones and lacks some. Here the sample spans 150,000 to 200,000 clones, 79% being singletons. To note about this clone: The antigen remains unidentified. Germline is not matched at one junction end, which may reflect a read error.

CDR1 and CDR2 from the germline V gene are SGHDT and YYEEEE. The length of the CDR3 is 15 residues. The clonotype was recovered from a woman in her forties or fifties in good health and CMV-seronegative. The rearrangement links TRBV5-6 to TRBJ2-5; TRBD1 agrees at 11 bases. Sequencing was performed on PBMCs. The CDR3, as DNA: TGTGCCAGCAGCTTACGGACAGGGGGCGTAGAGGCCCAGTACTTC. It is translated as CASSLRTGGVEAQYF.